These 16 T cell receptor beta chains share one sample of origin, sequenced in a study of shared clonotypes between healthy human individuals. The table came from immunoSEQ multiplex PCR; TCRdb's copy has only in-frame clones and leaves some out. The data contain about 2 million clones, about 94% of them singletons. Naive CD8 cells comprised CD45RO-negative, CCR7-positively selected cells, excluding terminally differentiated effector memory CD45RA+ cells. The sequencing sample was made of naive CD8+ T cells sorted from blood. The receptors were sampled from a man aged 18-30 years in good health.

The rearrangement joins TRBV4-1 to TRBJ1-4, with a tentative D call TRBD1 (6 bases). V shed 3 bases and J shed 4 bases, with 18 bases lying between them. Germline assignment: CDR1 MGHRA and CDR2 YSYEKL. This CDR3 has 17 amino acids. This CDR3 is CASSQSGQRAINEKLFF. CDR3 nucleotide sequence: TGCGCCAGCAGCCAGAGTGGACAGCGCGCCATTAATGAAAAACTGTTTTTT.

The chain has TRBV13 and TRBJ2-7; a weak D match, TRBD2 (6 bases). CDR1 is PRHDT, CDR2 FYEKMQ, per germline (reference sequence). V was cut by 2 bases and J by 5 bases, with 13 bases left in between. The CDR3 runs 14 residues. CDR3 sequence (DNA): TGTGCCAGCAGCTTATCCGGGGGTATCGACGAGCAGTACTTC. As protein: CASSLSGGIDEQYF.

The chain employs TRBV10-2 and TRBJ2-1; 9 bases are a match to TRBD2. V lost 1 base, J lost 7 bases, and 11 bases stayed unmatched. Germline V lookup: CDR1 WSHSY, CDR2 SAAADI. The CDR3 contains 17 residues. The CDR3 protein is CASSEWGAGGLENEQFF. The CDR3 DNA is TGCGCCAGCAGTGAGTGGGGGGCGGGAGGGTTAGAAAATGAGCAGTTCTTC.

The chain combines TRBV6-1 with TRBJ2-2, with D possibly being TRBD1 (6 bases). Germline CDR1 MNHNS, CDR2 SASEGT. The CDR3 totals 15 residues. V was pared by 2 bases and J by 2 bases, with 9 bases between. The DNA for the CDR3 is TGTGCCAGCAGTGAACTGGGGGCAAACACCGGGGAGCTGTTTTTT. Its protein is CASSELGANTGELFF.

The chain uses TRBV30 and TRBJ1-5; 11 bases align to TRBD1. The CDR3 sequence is 16 residues long. The V gene's germline CDR1 is GTSNPN and CDR2 SVGIG (reference sequence). After removal of 2 bases from V and 5 bases from J, the junction contained 8 bases not matched to a gene. Here the CDR3 reads CAWSRSLDRGHQPQHF. CDR3 in DNA: TGTGCCTGGAGTCGGTCCCTGGACAGGGGGCATCAGCCCCAGCATTTT.

A remark on this clone: The identical CDR3 is also encoded by other nucleotide sequences in the sample. The V and J genes are TRBV4-1 and TRBJ2-1, with a weak D call TRBD1 (5 bases). The CDR3 is 13 amino acids. The V end was cut by 0 bases, the J end by 9 bases, with 9 bases between. The germline gives CDR1 MGHRA, CDR2 YSYEKL. The CDR3 nucleotides are TGCGCCAGCAGCCAAGAAGGGGTCCCTGAGCAGTTCTTC. Translation: CASSQEGVPEQFF.

The chain couples TRBV28 to TRBJ2-7; maybe TRBD2 (6 bases). The CDR3 loop spans 14 amino acids. Germline CDR1 is MDHEN and CDR2 is SYDVKM. V was shortened by 6 bases and J by 2 bases, with 14 bases between the two germline ends. DNA of the CDR3: TGTGCCAGCAGCGAACCCGGGAGTACCTACGAGCAGTACTTC. This encodes CASSEPGSTYEQYF.

This chain links TRBV4-2 with TRBJ2-5, with TRBD1 matching over 9 bases. The V gene's germline CDR1 is LGHNA and CDR2 YNFKEQ. The CDR3 runs to 15 residues. The ends lost 3 bases at V and 5 bases at J; junction bases unmatched: 7. CDR3 in DNA: TGTGCCAGCAGCCAGCCCGGACAGGGGAGGGAGACCCAGTACTTC. Its protein is CASSQPGQGRETQYF.

J is TRBJ2-7 and V is TRBV19, with D perhaps TRBD2 (6 bases). The CDR3 contains 13 residues. From germline, CDR1 is LNHDA and CDR2 SQIVND (reference sequence). Trimming cost V 5 bases and J 3 bases, with 11 bases left between them. The CDR3 region is CASSWASDYEQYF. In DNA form, the CDR3 reads TGTGCCAGTAGTTGGGCTAGCGACTACGAGCAGTACTTC.

This clone was detected only once. The chain has TRBV6-1 and TRBJ1-1; tentative D call: TRBD1 (5 bases). Per the germline V gene, CDR1 is MNHNS and CDR2 is SASEGT. CDR3 length: 16 amino acids. The V end was cut by 2 bases, the J end by 4 bases, with 17 bases between. CDR3 sequence reads: CASSEMLGHIGTEAFF. CDR3 DNA: TGTGCCAGCAGTGAAATGTTAGGACACATTGGCACTGAAGCTTTCTTT.

The gene calls are TRBV7-3 and TRBJ2-3; TRBD2 might be the D (7 bases). This CDR3 is 16 amino acids long. The V end lost 5 bases, the J end lost 1 base, and 16 bases lay between the germline ends. Looked up from germline, CDR1 is SGHTA and CDR2 is FQGTGA. The CDR3 is CASSPMGGGGTDTQYF. The CDR3 coding sequence is TGTGCCAGCAGCCCCATGGGGGGGGGCGGCACAGATACGCAGTATTTT.

This clone has only one observation. V and J are TRBV15 and TRBJ2-3; 13 bases fit TRBD2. Germline V lookup: CDR1 LNHNV, CDR2 YYDKDF (reference sequence). V was clipped by 3 bases and J by 5 bases; unmatched bases: 5. The CDR3 contains 16 residues. The CDR3 is CATSSGLAGVEDTQYF. CDR3 nucleotide sequence: TGTGCCACCAGCAGTGGACTAGCGGGAGTTGAAGATACGCAGTATTTT.

The V gene is TRBV13, the J gene TRBJ2-1, with 12 positions matching TRBD2. The CDR3 sequence is 16 residues long. Looked up from germline, CDR1 is PRHDT and CDR2 is FYEKMQ (reference sequence). V was pared by 8 bases and J by 2 bases, with 7 bases of the junction left unmatched. The CDR3 region has the DNA TGTGCCAGCCTCGGGCTAGCGGGGGGGCCCTACAATGAGCAGTTCTTC. Amino acids: CASLGLAGGPYNEQFF. Complete variable domain (other parts from reference TRBV13 and TRBJ2-1): AAGVIQSPRHLIKEKRETATLKCYPIPRHDTVYWYQQGPGQDPQFLISFYEKMQSDKGSIPDRFSAQQFSDYHSELNMSSLELGDSALYFCASLGLAGGPYNEQFFGPGTRLTVL.

The chain uses TRBV14 and TRBJ2-1, with TRBD2 identical over 9 bases. The CDR3 is 16 residues long. V lost 1 base to trimming and J lost 7 bases; unmatched junction nucleotides: 8. Germline loops: CDR1 SGHDN, CDR2 FVKESK. CDR3 loop: CASSQAASGILNEQFF. The CDR3 DNA is TGTGCCAGCAGCCAAGCTGCTAGCGGGATTCTGAATGAGCAGTTCTTC.

This clone was picked up one time. The chain recombines TRBV6-1 with TRBJ2-7; no clear D gene. V was shortened by 1 base and J by 3 bases, with 13 bases between the two germline ends. CDR1 and CDR2 from the germline V gene are MNHNS and SASEGT. This CDR3 contains 15 residues. The CDR3 DNA reads TGTGCCAGCAGTGAAGGGGCAGCAGGTATCTACGAGCAGTACTTC. Its translation: CASSEGAAGIYEQYF.

V gene TRBV5-8 combines with J gene TRBJ1-2; D is unresolved. The germline V gene encodes CDR1 SGHTS and CDR2 YDEGEE. CDR3 size: 8 residues. V shed 8 bases and J shed 5 bases, with 1 base lying between them. CDR3 nucleotides: TGTGCCAGTTATGGCTACACCTTC. Its translation is CASYGYTF.